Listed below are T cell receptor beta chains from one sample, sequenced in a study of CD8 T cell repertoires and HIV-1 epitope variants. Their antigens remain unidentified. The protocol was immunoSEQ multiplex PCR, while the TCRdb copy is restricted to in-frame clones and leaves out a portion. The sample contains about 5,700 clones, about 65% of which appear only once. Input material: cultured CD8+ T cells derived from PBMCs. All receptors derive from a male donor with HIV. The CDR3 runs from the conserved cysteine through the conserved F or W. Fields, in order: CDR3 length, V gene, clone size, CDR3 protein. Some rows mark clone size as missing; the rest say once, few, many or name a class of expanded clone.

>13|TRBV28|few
CASKDRVINEQYF
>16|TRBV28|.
CASRTLYGRLNTEAFF
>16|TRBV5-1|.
CASSSGLAGGGDTQYF
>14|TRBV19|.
CASNHGTGAGELFF
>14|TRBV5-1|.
CASTYGPVSAEAFF
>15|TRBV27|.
CASSFTSGIYNEQFF
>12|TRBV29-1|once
CSVPDKSYGYTF
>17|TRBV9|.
CASSASTSGRSQETQYF
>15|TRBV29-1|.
CSVEDKREGTYEQYF
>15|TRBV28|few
CASRADSNWGYEQYF
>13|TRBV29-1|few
CSVEPDPGNEQFF
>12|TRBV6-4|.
CASTPYPWEQYF
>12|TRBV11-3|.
CASSSTADTQYF
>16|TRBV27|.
CASSSTSGSPYNEQFF
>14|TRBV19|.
CASSIGPGPYEQYF
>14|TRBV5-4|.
CASSSMGNTDTQYF
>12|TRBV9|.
CASSAGSDTQYF
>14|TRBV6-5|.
CASSYQGAKETQYF
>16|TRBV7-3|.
CASSLAGQGSYNEQFF
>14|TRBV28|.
CASSFRVAGSEQFF
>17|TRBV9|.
CASSESGGKSSYNEQFF
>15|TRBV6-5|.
CASSGLAGGTDTQYF
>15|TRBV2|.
CASITSGGSTDTQYF
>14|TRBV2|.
CASRVAGLQGEQFF
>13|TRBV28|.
CASSWTAADTQYF
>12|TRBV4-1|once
CASSGTNYEQYF
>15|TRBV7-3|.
CASSLMGARTDTQYF
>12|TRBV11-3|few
CASSFRADTQYF
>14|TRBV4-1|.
CASSQGAGGYEQYF
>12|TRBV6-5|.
CASSYQRDGYTF
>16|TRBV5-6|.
CASSFGTGLLADTQYF
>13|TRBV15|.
CATTLDRGNEQFF
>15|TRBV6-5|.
CASSYGSYAEETQYF
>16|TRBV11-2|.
CASSDGQGFGSYEQYF
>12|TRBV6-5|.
CASSYTGNEQFF
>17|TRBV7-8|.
CASSLGVWRVFSYEQYF
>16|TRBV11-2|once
CASSLLGGLSGNTIYF
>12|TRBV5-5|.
CASSLDSGLGFF
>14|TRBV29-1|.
CSVVVEVPNNEQFF
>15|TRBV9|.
CASSVTSGGRETQYF
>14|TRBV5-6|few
CASSGGTVGHEQYF
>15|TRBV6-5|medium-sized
CASSPPEKASYEQYF
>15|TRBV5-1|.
CASSLDHYSYNEQFF
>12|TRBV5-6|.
CASSLGGGRAFF
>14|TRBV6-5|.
CASTLVSGANVLTF
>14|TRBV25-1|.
CASSPRDSGSTIYF
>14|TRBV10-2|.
CASSEGQGAYEQYF
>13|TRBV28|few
CATGEGRMGGYTF
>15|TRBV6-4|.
CASSDGLAGGHTQYF
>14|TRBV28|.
CASSVQGVPERGDF
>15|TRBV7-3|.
CASRAELGNTGELFF
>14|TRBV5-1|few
CASSLGQGNEKLFF
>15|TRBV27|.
CASSLGGQGGETQYF